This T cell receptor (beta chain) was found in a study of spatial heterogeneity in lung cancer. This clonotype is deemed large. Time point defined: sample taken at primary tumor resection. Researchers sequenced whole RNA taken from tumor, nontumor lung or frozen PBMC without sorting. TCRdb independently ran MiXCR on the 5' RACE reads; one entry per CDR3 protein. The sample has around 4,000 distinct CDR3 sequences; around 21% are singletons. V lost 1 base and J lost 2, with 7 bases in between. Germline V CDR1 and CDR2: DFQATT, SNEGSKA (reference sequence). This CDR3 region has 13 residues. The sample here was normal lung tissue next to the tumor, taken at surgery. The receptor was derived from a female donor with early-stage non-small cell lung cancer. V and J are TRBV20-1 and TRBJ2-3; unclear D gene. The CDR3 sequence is CSARVEYTDTQYF. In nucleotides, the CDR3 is TGCAGTGCTAGAGTAGAGTACACAGATACGCAGTATTTT.